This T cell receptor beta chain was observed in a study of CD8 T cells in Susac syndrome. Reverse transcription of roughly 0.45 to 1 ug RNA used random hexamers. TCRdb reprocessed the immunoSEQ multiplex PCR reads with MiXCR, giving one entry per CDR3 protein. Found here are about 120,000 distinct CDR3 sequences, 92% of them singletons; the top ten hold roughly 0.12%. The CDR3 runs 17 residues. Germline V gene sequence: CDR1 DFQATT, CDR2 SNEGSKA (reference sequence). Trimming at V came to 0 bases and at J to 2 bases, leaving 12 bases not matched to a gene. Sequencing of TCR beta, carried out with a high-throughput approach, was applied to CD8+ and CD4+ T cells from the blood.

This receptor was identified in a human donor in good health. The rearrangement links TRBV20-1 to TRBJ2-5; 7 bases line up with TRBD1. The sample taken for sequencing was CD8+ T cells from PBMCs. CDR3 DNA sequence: TGCAGTGCTAGAGAGGGTAGAAAGGGGGCCCGACAAGAGACCCAGTACTTC. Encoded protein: CSAREGRKGARQETQYF.